This T cell receptor (beta chain) was captured in a study of neoadjuvant anti-PD-1 for oral cavity cancer. Study-level points and caveats: Higher pretreatment Treg/Th17 ratios tracked higher pretreatment blood clonality.

Libraries were prepared by immunoSEQ multiplex PCR; TCRdb keeps only in-frame clonotypes and omits some of them. The top ten clones hold less than 3.5% of a sample with about 6,800 clones, around 74% of them seen once. As concerns this clone: The antigen is not known.

Patients were newly diagnosed with stage II-IVA oral cavity squamous cell carcinoma without prior systemic or radiation treatment. Trimming pared 5 bases from V and 4 bases from J, leaving 14 bases between. This CDR3 is built from 14 residues. CDR1 and CDR2 from the germline V gene are LNHNV and YYDKDF (reference sequence). The sample here was PBMCs, taken before nivolumab (anti-PD-1) treatment. The chain couples TRBV15 to TRBJ1-2, with TRBD1 as a possible D gene (5 bases). The sequence came from a person between 40 and 85 years old with oral cavity squamous cell carcinoma. The CDR3 here is CATSRAGTPYGYTF. In nucleotides, the CDR3 is TGTGCCACCAGCCGTGCCGGGACCCCCTATGGCTACACCTTC.